The clone carrying this T cell receptor beta chain was detected a few times. This sample was included in a study of blood T cells in healthy people across ages. A second PCR, run for about 7 to 11 cycles, used a sample-barcoded 5' primer plus a J-beta primer mix. One entry per CDR3 protein, called by TCRdb with MiXCR from the 5' RACE reads. The table records about 780,000 distinct CDR3 sequences, about half of them present only once. The germline CDR1 and CDR2 sequences are KGHSH and LQKENI. This CDR3 is 16 amino acids long. Between the trimmed V and J ends, which lost 5 bases and 1 base, there was a span of 16 bases. The individuals who served as donors were healthy Caucasians living in Russia, aged roughly 6 to 100.

J is TRBJ2-3 and V is TRBV18, with D possibly TRBD1 on 5 matching bases. The sequenced material came from blood. The receptor was derived from an elderly man in good health. The CDR3 protein is CASSTRRAGGTDTQYF. CDR3 DNA sequence: TGTGCCAGCTCAACCCGCAGGGCCGGTGGCACAGATACGCAGTATTTT. The whole variable domain, filled in from reference TRBV18 and TRBJ2-3, reads NAGVMQNPRHLVRRRGQEARLRCSPMKGHSHVYWYRQLPEEGLKFMVYLQKENIIDESGMPKERFSAEFPKEGPSILRIQQVVRGDSAAYFCASSTRRAGGTDTQYFGPGTRLTVL.